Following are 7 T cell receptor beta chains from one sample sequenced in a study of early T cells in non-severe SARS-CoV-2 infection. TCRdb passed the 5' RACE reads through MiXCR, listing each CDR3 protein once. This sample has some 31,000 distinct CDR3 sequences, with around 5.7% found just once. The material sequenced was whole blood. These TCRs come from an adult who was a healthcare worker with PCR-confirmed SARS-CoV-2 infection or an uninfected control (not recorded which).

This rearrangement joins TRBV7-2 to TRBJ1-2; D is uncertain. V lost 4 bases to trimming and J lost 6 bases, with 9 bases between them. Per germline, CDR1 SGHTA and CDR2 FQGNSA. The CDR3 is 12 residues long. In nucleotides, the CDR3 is TGTGCCAGCAGCTCGGACGGTGATGGCTACACCTTC. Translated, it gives CASSSDGDGYTF.

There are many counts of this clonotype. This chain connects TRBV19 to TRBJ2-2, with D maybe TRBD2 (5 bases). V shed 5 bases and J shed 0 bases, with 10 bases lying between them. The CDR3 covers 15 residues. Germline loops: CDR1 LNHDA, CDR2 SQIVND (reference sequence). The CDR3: CASSVSEANTGELFF. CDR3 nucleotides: TGTGCCAGTAGTGTTAGCGAGGCGAACACCGGGGAGCTGTTTTTT.

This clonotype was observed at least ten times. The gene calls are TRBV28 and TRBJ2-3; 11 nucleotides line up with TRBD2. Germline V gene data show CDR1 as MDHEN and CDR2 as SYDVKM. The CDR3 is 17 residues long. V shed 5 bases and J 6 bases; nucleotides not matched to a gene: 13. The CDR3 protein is CASSLQGLAVTYDTQYF. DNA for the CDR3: TGTGCCAGCAGTCTCCAGGGACTAGCGGTGACTTATGATACGCAGTATTTT.

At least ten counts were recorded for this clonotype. Written as DNA, the CDR3 is TGTGCCAGCAGTGAGTCAGGGAGTTATGGGGCCTACGAGCAGTACTTC. Its protein product is CASSESGSYGAYEQYF. V is TRBV2 and J is TRBJ2-7; D may match TRBD1 or TRBD2 (5 bases each). Looked up from germline, CDR1 is SNHLY and CDR2 is FYNNEI. This CDR3 is built from 16 residues. V lost 3 bases and J lost 2, with 17 bases in between.

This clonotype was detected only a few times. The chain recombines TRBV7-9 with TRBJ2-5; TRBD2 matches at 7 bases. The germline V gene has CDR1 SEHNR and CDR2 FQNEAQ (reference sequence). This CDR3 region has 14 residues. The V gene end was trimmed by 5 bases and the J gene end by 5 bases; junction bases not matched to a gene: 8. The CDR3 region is CASSGLLADETQYF. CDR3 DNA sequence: TGTGCCAGCAGCGGCCTTCTAGCGGATGAGACCCAGTACTTC.

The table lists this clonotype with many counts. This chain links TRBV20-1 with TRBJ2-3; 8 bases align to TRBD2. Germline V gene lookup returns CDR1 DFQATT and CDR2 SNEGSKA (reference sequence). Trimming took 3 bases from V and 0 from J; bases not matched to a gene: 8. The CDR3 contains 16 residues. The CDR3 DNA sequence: TGCAGTGCTAGCCCTAACTTAGCGGGAAGCACAGATACGCAGTATTTT. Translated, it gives CSASPNLAGSTDTQYF.

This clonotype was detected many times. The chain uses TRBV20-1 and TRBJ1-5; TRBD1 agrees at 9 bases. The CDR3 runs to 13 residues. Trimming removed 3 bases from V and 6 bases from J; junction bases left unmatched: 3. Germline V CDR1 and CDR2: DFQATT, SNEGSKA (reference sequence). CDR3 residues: CSARVDRGQPQHF. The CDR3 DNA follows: TGCAGTGCTAGGGTGGACAGGGGTCAGCCCCAGCATTTT.